Following are 19 T cell receptor beta chains from one sample sequenced in a study of blood T cells in healthy people across ages. Primers used in a second PCR of roughly 6 to 11 cycles were a sample-barcoded 5' primer and a J-beta primer mix. MiXCR was run by TCRdb on the 5' RACE reads, yielding one entry per CDR3 protein. Of about 1 million distinct CDR3 sequences in the sample, 35% to 50% were seen once. The sample was blood. The receptor source for this set is an older woman in good health.

This clonotype has a single count. The genes are TRBV4-1 and TRBJ2-7; D uncertain. Germline lookup yields CDR1 MGHRA and CDR2 YSYEKL. V dropped 0 bases and J dropped 11 bases, with 11 bases sitting between them. The CDR3 is 12 residues long. The CDR3 sequence is CASSQDGELEYF. The CDR3 DNA reads TGCGCCAGCAGCCAAGATGGGGAACTTGAGTACTTC.

The chain is built from TRBV5-6 and TRBJ2-3, with 10 bases matching TRBD1. The germline V gene encodes CDR1 SGHDT and CDR2 YYEEEE. This CDR3 is built from 15 residues. V was clipped by 2 bases and J by 4 bases; unmatched bases: 4. CDR3 bases: TGTGCCAGCAGCTTTGGGACAGGGGCCGCAGATACGCAGTATTTT. Residues: CASSFGTGAADTQYF.

To note about this clonotype: A much more abundant neighbour one base away suggests this may be a read error. The chain has TRBV20-1 and TRBJ2-1, with 13 bases aligning to TRBD2. This CDR3 is built from 13 residues. The J segment lost 10 bases and the V segment lost 6 bases, leaving 6 bases of the junction unmatched. CDR1 is DFQATT, CDR2 SNEGSKA, per germline (reference sequence). The CDR3 DNA sequence: TGCAGTGCCCTGACTAGCGGGAGGTACGAGCAGTTCTTC. Translated, it gives CSALTSGRYEQFF.

This clonotype has just a few counts. The CDR3 is CASSDRDSYNEQFF. The DNA for the CDR3 is TGCGCCAGCAGTGACCGGGATAGCTACAATGAGCAGTTCTTC. The chain combines TRBV10-1 with TRBJ2-1; the D gene is possibly TRBD2 (5 bases). Trimming shortened V by 3 bases and J by 3 bases, and 9 bases separated the two germline ends. The CDR3 has 14 residues. CDR1 and CDR2 (germline): WNHNN, SYGVQD (reference sequence).

This clonotype was seen a handful of times. The V call is TRBV2, the J call TRBJ2-1; D is uncertain. The germline CDR1 and CDR2 sequences are SNHLY and FYNNEI. This CDR3 has 14 amino acids. Trimming took 4 bases from V and 1 from J, leaving 8 bases between them. The CDR3 nucleotides are TGTGCCAGCAGTGGGTTCGGTTCCTACAATGAGCAGTTCTTC. It translates to CASSGFGSYNEQFF. The full variable domain, rest sourced from reference TRBV2 and TRBJ2-1, is EPEVTQTPSHQVTQMGQEVILRCVPISNHLYFYWYRQILGQKVEFLVSFYNNEISEKSEIFDDQFSVERPDGSNFTLKIRSTKLEDSAMYFCASSGFGSYNEQFFGPGTRLTVL.

This clonotype appeared a few times. The chain links TRBV19 to TRBJ2-4; a weak D match, TRBD2 (6 bases). The CDR3 loop spans 15 amino acids. V lost 4 bases to trimming and J lost 4 bases, with 14 bases between them. The V gene's germline CDR1 is LNHDA and CDR2 SQIVND (reference sequence). The CDR3 region has the DNA TGTGCCAGTAGTACTCTGGACCGGGGGAAAAACATTCAGTACTTC. The encoded protein is CASSTLDRGKNIQYF.

This clonotype was seen a few times. V gene TRBV9 combines with J gene TRBJ2-1; 14 nucleotides agree with TRBD2. Trimming cost V 3 bases and J 6 bases; bases outside gene matches: 8. Per germline, CDR1 SGDLS and CDR2 YYNGEE. The CDR3 length is 17 residues. The CDR3 spells CASSAGLAGAVLNEQFF. In DNA, the CDR3 is TGTGCCAGCAGCGCGGGACTAGCGGGGGCTGTTCTCAATGAGCAGTTCTTC. Full variable domain (rest looked up from reference TRBV9 and TRBJ2-1): DSGVTQTPKHLITATGQRVTLRCSPRSGDLSVYWYQQSLDQGLQFLIQYYNGEERAKGNILERFSAQQFPDLHSELNLSSLELGDSALYFCASSAGLAGAVLNEQFFGPGTRLTVL.

The chain joins TRBV7-9 to TRBJ1-6; no clear D. Trimming removed 2 bases at V and 7 bases at J, with 12 bases between. The CDR3 runs 15 residues. Per the germline V gene, CDR1 is SEHNR and CDR2 is FQNEAQ (reference sequence). CDR3 sequence: CASSLIGEGNSPLHF. The CDR3, as DNA: TGTGCCAGCAGCTTAATCGGAGAGGGCAATTCACCCCTCCACTTT.

This chain uses TRBV12-3 or TRBV12-4 with TRBJ1-2; possible D gene TRBD1, 5 bases. The CDR3 runs to 14 residues. V lost 5 bases and J lost 8, with 18 bases in between. CDR3 loop: CASSLGAGDGGYTF. The CDR3 bases are TGTGCCAGCAGTCTCGGTGCGGGGGACGGAGGCTACACCTTC.

Only a few counts were recorded for this clonotype. The chain recombines TRBV20-1 with TRBJ2-5; TRBD2 aligns across 9 bases. V gave up 3 bases and J gave up 2 bases; unmatched junction bases: 22. This CDR3 is built from 20 residues. Germline loops: CDR1 DFQATT, CDR2 SNEGSKA (reference sequence). This chain's CDR3 is CSASYFASGISSIRQETQYF. Written as DNA, the CDR3 is TGCAGTGCTAGTTATTTTGCTAGCGGGATTTCCTCAATCAGGCAAGAGACCCAGTACTTC.

V gene TRBV12-3 or TRBV12-4 combines with J gene TRBJ2-1, with 8 bases that match TRBD2. V lost 5 bases, J lost 6 bases, and 12 bases stayed unmatched. This CDR3 comprises 16 residues. In DNA, the CDR3 is TGTGCCAGCAGTCCGAAAGCGGGAGTTCTAAGCAATGAGCAGTTCTTC. Its protein product is CASSPKAGVLSNEQFF.

The gene calls are TRBV21-1 and TRBJ2-5. TRBV21-1 is described as a pseudogene. CDR3 length: 14 residues. The chain's CDR3 is CASSKDPKEETQYF. The CDR3 DNA follows: TGTGCCAGCAGCAAAGATCCAAAGGAGGAGACCCAGTACTTC.

This sequence joins TRBV9 and TRBJ2-6; possible D gene TRBD1, 5 bases. CDR1 and CDR2 (germline): SGDLS, YYNGEE. V dropped 4 bases and J dropped 0 bases, with 11 bases sitting between them. CDR3 size: 16 residues. In DNA form, the CDR3 reads TGTGCCAGCAGCCCAGACAGCCACTCTGGGGCCAACGTCCTGACTTTC. As protein: CASSPDSHSGANVLTF.

Remarks on this clonotype: This may arise from a read error, as a much more abundant clone is one base away. The gene calls are TRBV7-2 and TRBJ2-3; TRBD1 matches 7 bases. Germline lookup yields CDR1 SGHTA and CDR2 FQGNSA. The V and J ends lost 8 bases and 0 bases, in that order; junction bases with no gene match: 8. This CDR3 has 15 residues. CDR3 sequence: CASGRDRVSTDTQYF. The DNA for the CDR3 is TGTGCCAGCGGGCGCGACAGGGTTAGCACAGATACGCAGTATTTT. The full variable domain, rest sourced from reference TRBV7-2 and TRBJ2-3, is GAGVSQSPSNKVTEKGKDVELRCDPISGHTALYWYRQSLGQGLEFLIYFQGNSAPDKSGLPSDRFSAERTGGSVSTLTIQRTQQEDSAVYLCASGRDRVSTDTQYFGPGTRLTVL.

The chain links TRBV25-1 to TRBJ1-5; TRBD1 matches 9 bases. The CDR3 contains 17 residues. Germline assignment: CDR1 MGHDK and CDR2 SYGVNS. J was trimmed by 6 bases and V by 1 base; bases with no gene match: 10. Here the CDR3 reads CASSESGDRVASQPQHF. The CDR3 region has the DNA TGTGCCAGCAGTGAATCCGGGGACAGGGTGGCGAGTCAGCCCCAGCATTTT.

The chain recombines TRBV14 with TRBJ2-7; 8 bases align to TRBD1. J lost 2 bases, V lost 9 bases, and 6 bases had no gene match. Germline V gives CDR1 SGHDN, CDR2 FVKESK. The CDR3 runs to 13 residues. In DNA form, the CDR3 reads TGTGCCAGTATCGGACAGGGTACCTACGAGCAGTACTTC. Amino acid sequence: CASIGQGTYEQYF.

V gene TRBV29-1 combines with J gene TRBJ2-1; D is undetermined. Germline CDR1 reads SQVTM; CDR2 reads ANQGSEA. With 4 bases removed from V and 4 bases from J, the gap between germline ends came to 20 bases. This CDR3 region has 16 residues. The CDR3 DNA follows: TGCAGCGTTGGGCAGGTCGACGAGTTAAGGTACAATGAGCAGTTCTTC. Translating it yields CSVGQVDELRYNEQFF.

The chain joins TRBV20-1 to TRBJ2-7, with a tentative D call TRBD2 (6 bases). Germline CDR1 DFQATT, CDR2 SNEGSKA (reference sequence). The CDR3 spans 15 residues. Trimming pared 5 bases from V and 2 bases from J, leaving 19 bases between. CDR3 coding DNA: TGCAGTGCTCAACCGGGACTGGAGGAGGCCTACGAGCAGTACTTC. Translating it yields CSAQPGLEEAYEQYF.

V and J are TRBV12-3 or TRBV12-4 and TRBJ2-6, with TRBD1 as a possible D gene (6 bases). With 7 bases removed from V and 2 bases from J, the gap between germline ends came to 12 bases. CDR3 size: 15 residues. The CDR3 reads CASNSQGAGANVLTF. The CDR3 coding sequence is TGTGCCAGCAATTCACAGGGCGCTGGGGCCAACGTCCTGACTTTC.